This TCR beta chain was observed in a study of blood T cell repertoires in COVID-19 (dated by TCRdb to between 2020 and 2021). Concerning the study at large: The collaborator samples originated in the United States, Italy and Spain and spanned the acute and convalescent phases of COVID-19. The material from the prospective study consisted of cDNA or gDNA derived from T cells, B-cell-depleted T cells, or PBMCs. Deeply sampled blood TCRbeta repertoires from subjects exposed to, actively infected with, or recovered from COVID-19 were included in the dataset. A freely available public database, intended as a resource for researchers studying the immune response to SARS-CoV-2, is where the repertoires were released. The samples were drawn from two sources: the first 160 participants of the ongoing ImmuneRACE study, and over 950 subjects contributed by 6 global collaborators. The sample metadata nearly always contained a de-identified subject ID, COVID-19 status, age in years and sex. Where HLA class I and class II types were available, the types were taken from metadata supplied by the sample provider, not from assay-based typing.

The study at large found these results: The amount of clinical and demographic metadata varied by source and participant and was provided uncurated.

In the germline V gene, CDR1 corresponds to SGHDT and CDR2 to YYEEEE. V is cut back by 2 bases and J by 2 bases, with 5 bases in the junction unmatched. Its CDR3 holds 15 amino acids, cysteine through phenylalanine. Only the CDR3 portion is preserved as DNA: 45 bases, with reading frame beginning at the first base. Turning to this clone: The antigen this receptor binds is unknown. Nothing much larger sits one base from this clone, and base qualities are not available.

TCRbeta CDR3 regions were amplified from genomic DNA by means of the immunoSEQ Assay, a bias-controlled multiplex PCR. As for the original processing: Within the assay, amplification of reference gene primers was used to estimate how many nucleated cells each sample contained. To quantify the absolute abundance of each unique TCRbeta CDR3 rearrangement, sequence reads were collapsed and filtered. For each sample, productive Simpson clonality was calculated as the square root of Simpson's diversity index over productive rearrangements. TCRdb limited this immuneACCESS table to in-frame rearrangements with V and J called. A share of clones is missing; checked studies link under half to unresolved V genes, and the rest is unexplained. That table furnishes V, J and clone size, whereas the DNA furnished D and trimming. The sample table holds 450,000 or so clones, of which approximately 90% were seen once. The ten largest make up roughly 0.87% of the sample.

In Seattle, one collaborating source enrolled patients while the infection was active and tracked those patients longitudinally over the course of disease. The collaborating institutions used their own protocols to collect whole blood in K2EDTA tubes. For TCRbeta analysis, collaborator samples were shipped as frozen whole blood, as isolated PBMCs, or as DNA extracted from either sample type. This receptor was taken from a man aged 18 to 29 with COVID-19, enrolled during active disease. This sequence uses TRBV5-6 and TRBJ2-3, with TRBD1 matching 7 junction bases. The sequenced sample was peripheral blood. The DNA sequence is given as TGTGCCAGCAGCTTTCGAGGGGGCCACACAGATACGCAGTATTTT. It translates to CASSFRGGHTDTQYF.